The 19 T cell receptor beta chains reported below all come from one sample, sequenced in a study of blood T cell repertoires in COVID-19. Profiled with immunoSEQ multiplex PCR; TCRdb holds only in-frame clones, not every one. Among some 100,000 clones listed, approximately 86% were seen once. Sequenced input: peripheral blood. These receptors came from an older woman with acute or convalescent COVID-19.

The table lists this clone with a few counts. The chain combines TRBV19 with TRBJ2-7; D is undetermined. The germline gives CDR1 LNHDA, CDR2 SQIVND (reference sequence). The CDR3 loop spans 13 amino acids. Trimming took off 5 bases at V and 2 bases at J, with 10 bases between the two ends. DNA for the CDR3: TGTGCCAGTAGTCTCAGCGTTGCCTACGAGCAGTACTTC. It encodes CASSLSVAYEQYF. Full variable domain (missing parts from reference TRBV19 and TRBJ2-7): DGGITQSPKYLFRKEGQNVTLSCEQNLNHDAMYWYRQDPGQGLRLIYYSQIVNDFQKGDIAEGYSVSREKKESFPLTVTSAQKNPTAFYLCASSLSVAYEQYFGPGTRLTVT.

A word on this clone: The sample contains more than one DNA sequence encoding this CDR3. The chain uses TRBV3-1 (or the pseudogene TRBV3-2) and TRBJ1-2, with D hard to call. CDR1 and CDR2 (germline): LGHDT, YNNKEL (reference sequence). V lost 1 base and J lost 4, with 7 bases in between. The CDR3 is made up of 13 amino acids. The CDR3 reads CASSQAGGYGYTF. CDR3 bases: TGTGCCAGCAGCCAAGCCGGTGGCTATGGCTACACCTTC.

This clone is a singleton in its sample. This chain links TRBV2 with TRBJ2-2, with D perhaps TRBD1 (5 bases). V dropped 6 bases and J dropped 4 bases, with 12 bases sitting between them. CDR3 length: 14 residues. Germline CDR1 reads SNHLY; CDR2 reads FYNNEI. CDR3: CASRQDTFTGELFF. The CDR3 nucleotides read TGTGCCAGCAGGCAGGACACATTCACCGGGGAGCTGTTTTTT.

The chain uses TRBV28 and TRBJ1-5; D not certain. The CDR3 runs to 12 residues. Germline CDR1 and CDR2: MDHEN and SYDVKM. Between the trimmed V and J ends, which lost 11 bases and 5 bases, there was a span of 13 bases. The CDR3 DNA reads as TGTGCCGTCTCCCCGGGGTATCAGCCCCAGCATTTT. Amino acids: CAVSPGYQPQHF. Using reference TRBV28 and TRBJ1-5 for the parts outside the CDR3, the full variable domain is DVKVTQSSRYLVKRTGEKVFLECVQDMDHENMFWYRQDPGLGLRLIYFSYDVKMKEKGDIPEGYSVSREKKERFSLILESASTNQTSMYLCAVSPGYQPQHFGDGTRLSIL.

The chain recombines TRBV5-4 with TRBJ2-3; 9 bases agree with TRBD2. The V gene's germline CDR1 is SGHNT and CDR2 YYREEE (reference sequence). The ends lost 4 bases at V and 4 bases at J; junction bases unmatched: 10. This CDR3 is 16 amino acids long. CDR3 sequence (DNA): TGTGCCAGCAGCCGGATAGCGGGAGCGGCCCCAGATACGCAGTATTTT. Protein product: CASSRIAGAAPDTQYF.

V and J are TRBV12-5 and TRBJ2-1; 7 nucleotides match TRBD1. V dropped 3 bases and J dropped 6; count of bases not matched to a gene: 5. CDR1 LGHNT and CDR2 FRNRAP come from the germline V gene. This CDR3 comprises 14 residues. The CDR3 loop is CASGLQGYANEQFF. The CDR3 DNA reads TGTGCTAGTGGTTTACAGGGGTACGCCAATGAGCAGTTCTTC.

The V gene is TRBV7-9, the J gene TRBJ1-1, with 9 bases aligning to TRBD1. V lost 6 bases and J lost 7; bases outside the gene matches: 3. The germline V gene encodes CDR1 SEHNR and CDR2 FQNEAQ (reference sequence). The CDR3 is 12 amino acids. CDR3 nucleotide sequence: TGTGCCAGCAGTTCGACAGGGGGTGAAGCTTTCTTT. Translating gives CASSSTGGEAFF.

J is TRBJ1-1 and V is TRBV5-6, with a weak D call TRBD1 (6 bases). V lost 2 bases, J lost 5 bases, and 16 bases lay in between. CDR1 and CDR2 (germline): SGHDT, YYEEEE. The CDR3 covers 15 residues. This chain's CDR3 is CASSLLGLRGTEAFF. CDR3 sequence (DNA): TGTGCCAGCAGCTTATTGGGCCTTAGGGGGACTGAAGCTTTCTTT.

The V gene is TRBV5-1, the J gene TRBJ2-7; D may be TRBD2 (6 bases). Germline values: CDR1 SGHRS, CDR2 YFSETQ. This CDR3 comprises 14 residues. Trimming took 0 bases from V and 0 from J, leaving 7 bases between them. The CDR3 reads CASSLDGSSYEQYF. CDR3 coding DNA: TGCGCCAGCAGCTTGGACGGGAGCTCCTACGAGCAGTACTTC. The full variable domain, its missing parts supplied by reference TRBV5-1 and TRBJ2-7, is KAGVTQTPRYLIKTRGQQVTLSCSPISGHRSVSWYQQTPGQGLQFLFEYFSETQRNKGNFPGRFSGRQFSNSRSEMNVSTLELGDSALYLCASSLDGSSYEQYFGPGTRLTVT.

The chain uses TRBV28 and TRBJ2-2; TRBD2 agrees at 8 bases. Trimming at V came to 4 bases and at J to 4 bases, leaving 5 bases not matched to a gene. This CDR3 has 15 amino acids. CDR1 is MDHEN, CDR2 SYDVKM, per germline. The CDR3 nucleotides read TGTGCCAGCAGTTCGATCGGGGGGGCCACCGGGGAGCTGTTTTTT. Amino acids: CASSSIGGATGELFF.

The chain combines TRBV28 with TRBJ2-1; the D gene is possibly TRBD2 (6 bases). V lost 5 bases to trimming and J lost 3 bases, with 17 bases between them. This CDR3 comprises 16 residues. CDR1 and CDR2 (germline): MDHEN, SYDVKM. CDR3 nucleotide sequence: TGTGCCAGCAGTCCATGGCCTGGGACTGGCTACAATGAGCAGTTCTTC. It specifies CASSPWPGTGYNEQFF.

V usage is TRBV10-3 and J usage is TRBJ1-2; a weak D match, TRBD1 (6 bases). The germline V and J ends were trimmed by 5 bases and 7 bases, with 17 bases remaining between them. The CDR3 is 14 amino acids. Germline-derived CDR1 and CDR2 are ENHRY and SYGVKD. CDR3 region: CAISWDMALRGYTF. CDR3 bases: TGTGCCATCAGTTGGGACATGGCGCTCCGTGGCTACACCTTC.

The chain is built from TRBV11-2 and TRBJ2-2; D is unclear. V lost 4 bases to trimming and J lost 2 bases, with 11 bases between them. The germline V gene has CDR1 SGHAT and CDR2 FQNNGV. This CDR3 comprises 15 residues. This CDR3 reads CASSSDGYNTGELFF. For the CDR3, the DNA is TGTGCCAGCAGCTCAGACGGTTACAACACCGGGGAGCTGTTTTTT.

The V and J genes are TRBV5-1 and TRBJ2-1; 8 bases agree with TRBD2. The length of the CDR3 is 14 residues. V was pared by 5 bases and J by 7 bases, with 8 bases of the junction left unmatched. Germline CDR1 and CDR2: SGHRS and YFSETQ. CDR3 sequence (DNA): TGCGCCAGCAGAGGGCTAGCGGGCACTAATGAGCAGTTCTTC. Amino acids: CASRGLAGTNEQFF.

The chain combines TRBV7-8 with TRBJ1-4, with D possibly TRBD1 on 5 matching bases. This CDR3 contains 16 residues. Trimming pared 5 bases from V and 8 bases from J, leaving 21 bases between. Germline V CDR1 and CDR2: SGHVS, FQNEAQ. In nucleotides, the CDR3 is TGTGCCAGCAGCCCCCTAGTTGGGGACTACGTCGAAAAACTGTTTTTT. As protein: CASSPLVGDYVEKLFF.

V is TRBV6-5 and J is TRBJ2-3; 10 bases are a match to TRBD2. The germline CDR1 and CDR2 sequences are MNHEY and SVGAGI. The CDR3 is 15 amino acids. V shed 7 bases and J 4 bases; nucleotides not matched to a gene: 8. CDR3 in DNA: TGTGCCAGCAAAACACCTAGCGGGAGTTCAGATACGCAGTATTTT. Its translation: CASKTPSGSSDTQYF.

This chain's CDR3 is CASSLPDSLGSPLHF. CDR3 bases: TGTGCCAGCAGTTTACCGGACAGCCTCGGGTCACCCCTCCACTTT. This chain links TRBV28 with TRBJ1-6, with a weak D call TRBD1 (6 bases). V gave up 2 bases and J gave up 10 bases, with 15 bases separating them. From germline, CDR1 is MDHEN and CDR2 SYDVKM. The CDR3 runs 15 residues.

This rearrangement joins TRBV7-9 to TRBJ2-5; 12 bases line up with TRBD2. CDR1 and CDR2 from the germline V gene are SEHNR and FQNEAQ (reference sequence). The J segment lost 5 bases and the V segment lost 5 bases, leaving 6 bases of the junction unmatched. CDR3 length: 15 amino acids. The DNA of the CDR3 is TGTGCCAGCAGCCCGACTAGCGGGAGAGGTGAGACCCAGTACTTC. Translating gives CASSPTSGRGETQYF. The entire variable domain, with the rest obtained from reference TRBV7-9 and TRBJ2-5, is as follows: DTGVSQNPRHKITKRGQNVTFRCDPISEHNRLYWYRQTLGQGPEFLTYFQNEAQLEKSRLLSDRFSAERPKGSFSTLEIQRTEQGDSAMYLCASSPTSGRGETQYFGPGTRLLVL.

The chain employs TRBV6-5 and TRBJ2-1; 7 bases agree with TRBD2. The ends lost 5 bases at V and 5 bases at J; junction bases unmatched: 9. Per germline, CDR1 MNHEY and CDR2 SVGAGI. The CDR3 runs 15 residues. CDR3 in DNA: TGTGCCAGCAGTCTTAGGGGCGGGAGAAACAATGAGCAGTTCTTC. Residues: CASSLRGGRNNEQFF.